This T cell receptor beta chain was identified in a study of CD8+ T cells in alopecia areata. Sequencing templates came from extracted RNA that was reverse transcribed into cDNA. The assay was immunoSEQ multiplex PCR, and TCRdb's table has in-frame clones only and misses some. This sample yields 160,000 or so clones, of which less than 70% are seen a single time; roughly 0.91% belongs to the top ten. As regards this clone: The antigen is undetermined.

Germline V gene data show CDR1 as MNHEY and CDR2 as SMNVEV (reference sequence). V was pared by 5 bases and J by 2 bases, with 6 bases of the junction left unmatched. The CDR3 spans 14 residues. The treatment here: oral pan-JAK inhibitor, 5-10 mg twice daily. Regarding the study as a whole: Expanded CD8+ clones among the top 100, as well as scalp clonality, were significantly decreased by tofacitinib.

Source: CD4+ T cells sorted from blood, taken at week 4, from a patient treated with tofacitinib. The receptor was derived from a human donor with alopecia areata. This chain joins TRBV27 and TRBJ2-7, with TRBD1 matching 7 bases. The CDR3 spells CASSPRQGPYEQYF. In DNA, the CDR3 is TGTGCCAGCAGTCCCCGACAGGGCCCCTACGAGCAGTACTTC.